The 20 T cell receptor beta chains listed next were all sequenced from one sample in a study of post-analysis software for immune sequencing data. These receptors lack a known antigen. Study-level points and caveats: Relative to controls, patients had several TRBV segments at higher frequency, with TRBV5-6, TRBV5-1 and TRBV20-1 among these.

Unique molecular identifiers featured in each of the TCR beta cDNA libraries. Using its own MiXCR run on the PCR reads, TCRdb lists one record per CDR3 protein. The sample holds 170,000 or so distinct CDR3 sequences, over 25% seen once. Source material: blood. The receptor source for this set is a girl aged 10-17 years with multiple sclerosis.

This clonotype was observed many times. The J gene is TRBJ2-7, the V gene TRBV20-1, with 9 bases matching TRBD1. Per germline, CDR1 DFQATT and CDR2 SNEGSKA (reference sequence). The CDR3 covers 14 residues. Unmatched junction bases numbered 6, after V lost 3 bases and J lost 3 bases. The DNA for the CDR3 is TGCAGTGCTAGCCTAACAGGGGGCTTCTACGAGCAGTACTTC. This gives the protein CSASLTGGFYEQYF.

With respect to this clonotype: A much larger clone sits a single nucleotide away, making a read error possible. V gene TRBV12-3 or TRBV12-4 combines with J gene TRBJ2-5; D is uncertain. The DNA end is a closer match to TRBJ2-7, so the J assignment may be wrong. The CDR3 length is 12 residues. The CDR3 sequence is CASSFPWGEQYF. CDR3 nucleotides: TGTGCCAGCAGTTTTCCCTGGGGCGAGCAGTACTTC.

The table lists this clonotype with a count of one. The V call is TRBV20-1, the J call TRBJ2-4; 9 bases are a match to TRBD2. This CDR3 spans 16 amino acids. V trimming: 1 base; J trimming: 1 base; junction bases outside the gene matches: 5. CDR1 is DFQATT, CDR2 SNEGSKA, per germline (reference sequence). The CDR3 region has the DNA TGCAGTGCTAGAGTTTGGGCGGGGGGGGCCAAAAACATTCAGTACTTC. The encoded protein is CSARVWAGGAKNIQYF.

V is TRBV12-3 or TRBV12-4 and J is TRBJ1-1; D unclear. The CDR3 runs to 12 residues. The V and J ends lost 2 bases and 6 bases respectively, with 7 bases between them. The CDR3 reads CASSLNLAEAFF. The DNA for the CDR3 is TGTGCCAGCAGTTTAAATCTAGCTGAAGCTTTCTTT.

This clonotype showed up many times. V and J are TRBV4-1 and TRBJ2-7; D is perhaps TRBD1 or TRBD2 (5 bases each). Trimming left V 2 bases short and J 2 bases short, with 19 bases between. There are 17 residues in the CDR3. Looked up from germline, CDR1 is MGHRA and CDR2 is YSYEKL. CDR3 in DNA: TGCGCCAGCAGCCAACTACCACCGGGACCCCGTCCCTACGAGCAGTACTTC. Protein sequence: CASSQLPPGPRPYEQYF.

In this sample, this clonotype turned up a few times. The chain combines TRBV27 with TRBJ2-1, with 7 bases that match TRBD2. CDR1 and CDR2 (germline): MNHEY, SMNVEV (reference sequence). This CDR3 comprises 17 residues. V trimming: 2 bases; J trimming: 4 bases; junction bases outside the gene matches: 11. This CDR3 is CASSLPGFASGYNEQFF. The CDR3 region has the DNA TGTGCCAGCAGTTTACCTGGGTTCGCTAGCGGATACAATGAGCAGTTCTTC.

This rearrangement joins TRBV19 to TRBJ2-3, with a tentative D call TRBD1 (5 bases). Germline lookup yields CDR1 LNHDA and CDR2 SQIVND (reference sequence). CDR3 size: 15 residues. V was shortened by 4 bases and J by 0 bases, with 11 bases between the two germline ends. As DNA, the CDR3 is TGTGCCAGTAGTAACTGGGGCGGTAGCACAGATACGCAGTATTTT. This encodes CASSNWGGSTDTQYF.

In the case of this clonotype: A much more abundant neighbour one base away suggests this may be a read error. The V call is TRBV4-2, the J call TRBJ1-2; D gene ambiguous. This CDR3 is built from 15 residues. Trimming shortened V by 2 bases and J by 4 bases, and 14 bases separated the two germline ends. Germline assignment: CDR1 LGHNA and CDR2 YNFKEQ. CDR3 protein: CASSQPSGTSYGYTF. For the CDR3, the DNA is TGTGCCAGCAGCCAACCCAGCGGAACTAGCTATGGCTACACCTTC.

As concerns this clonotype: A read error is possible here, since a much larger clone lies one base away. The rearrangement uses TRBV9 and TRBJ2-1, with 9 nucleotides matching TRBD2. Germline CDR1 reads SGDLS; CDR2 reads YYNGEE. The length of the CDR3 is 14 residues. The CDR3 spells CANSASGTYNEQFF. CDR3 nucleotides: TGTGCCAACAGCGCTAGCGGGACATACAATGAGCAGTTCTTC.

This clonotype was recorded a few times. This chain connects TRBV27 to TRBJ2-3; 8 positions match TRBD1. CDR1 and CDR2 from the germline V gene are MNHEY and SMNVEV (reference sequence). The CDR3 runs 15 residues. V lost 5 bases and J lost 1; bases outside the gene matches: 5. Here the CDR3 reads CASSNPGQGTDTQYF. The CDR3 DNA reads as TGTGCCAGCAGTAACCCGGGACAGGGCACAGATACGCAGTATTTT.

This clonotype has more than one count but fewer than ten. The CDR3 DNA is TGTGCCAGCAGCTTGACGGAGTTGAACACTGAAGCTTTCTTT. Its protein product is CASSLTELNTEAFF. The rearrangement uses TRBV13 and TRBJ1-1, with D uncertain. Germline lookup yields CDR1 PRHDT and CDR2 FYEKMQ (reference sequence). This CDR3 spans 14 amino acids. V shed 3 bases and J shed 0 bases, with 8 bases lying between them.

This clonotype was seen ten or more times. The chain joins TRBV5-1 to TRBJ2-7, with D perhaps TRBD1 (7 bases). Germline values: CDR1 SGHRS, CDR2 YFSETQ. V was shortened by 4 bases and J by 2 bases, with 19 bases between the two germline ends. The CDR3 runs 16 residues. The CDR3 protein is CASSGGWTGATYEQYF. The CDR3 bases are TGCGCCAGCAGCGGGGGGTGGACAGGAGCCACCTACGAGCAGTACTTC.

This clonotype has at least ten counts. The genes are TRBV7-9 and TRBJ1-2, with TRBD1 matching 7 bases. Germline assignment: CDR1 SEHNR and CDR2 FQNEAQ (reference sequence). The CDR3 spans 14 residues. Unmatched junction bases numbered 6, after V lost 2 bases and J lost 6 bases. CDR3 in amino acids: CASSLRDRVHGYTF. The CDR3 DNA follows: TGTGCCAGCAGCTTAAGAGACAGGGTTCATGGCTACACCTTC.

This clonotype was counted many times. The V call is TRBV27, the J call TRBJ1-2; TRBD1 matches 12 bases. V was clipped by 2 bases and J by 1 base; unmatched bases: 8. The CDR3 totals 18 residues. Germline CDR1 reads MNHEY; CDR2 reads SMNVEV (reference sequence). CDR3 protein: CASSLKGQGAHYNYGYTF. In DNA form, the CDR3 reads TGTGCCAGCAGTTTAAAGGGACAGGGGGCCCACTATAACTATGGCTACACCTTC.

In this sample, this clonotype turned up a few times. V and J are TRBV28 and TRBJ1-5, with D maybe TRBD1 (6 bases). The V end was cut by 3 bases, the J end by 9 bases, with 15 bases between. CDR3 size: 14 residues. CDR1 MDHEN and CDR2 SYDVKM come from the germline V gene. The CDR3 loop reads CASSFRQARRPQHF. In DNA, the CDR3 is TGTGCCAGCAGTTTCCGACAGGCCAGACGGCCCCAGCATTTT.

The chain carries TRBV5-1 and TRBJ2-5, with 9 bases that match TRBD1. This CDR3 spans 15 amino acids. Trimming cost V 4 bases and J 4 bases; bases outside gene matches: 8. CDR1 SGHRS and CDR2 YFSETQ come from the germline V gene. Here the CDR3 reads CASSTLTGGGETQYF. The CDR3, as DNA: TGCGCCAGCAGCACCCTGACAGGGGGGGGAGAGACCCAGTACTTC.

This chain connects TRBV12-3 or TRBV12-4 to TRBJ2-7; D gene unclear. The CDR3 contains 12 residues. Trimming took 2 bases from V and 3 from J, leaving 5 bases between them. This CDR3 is CASSLSFYEQYF. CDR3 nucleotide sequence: TGTGCCAGCAGTTTAAGCTTCTACGAGCAGTACTTC.

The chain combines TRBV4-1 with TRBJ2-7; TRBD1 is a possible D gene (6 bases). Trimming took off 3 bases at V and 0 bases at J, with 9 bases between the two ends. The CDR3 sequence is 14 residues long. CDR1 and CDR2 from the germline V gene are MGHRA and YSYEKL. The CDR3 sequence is CASSQGQSSYEQYF. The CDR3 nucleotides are TGCGCCAGCAGCCAGGGACAAAGCTCCTACGAGCAGTACTTC.

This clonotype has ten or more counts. The DNA for the CDR3 is TGTGCCCTACTGGACGCAGATACGCAGTATTTT. Encoded protein: CALLDADTQYF. This chain connects TRBV11-2 to TRBJ2-3; D is unresolved. The CDR3 totals 11 residues. Trimming removed 11 bases at V and 4 bases at J, with 10 bases between. Germline CDR1 SGHAT, CDR2 FQNNGV.

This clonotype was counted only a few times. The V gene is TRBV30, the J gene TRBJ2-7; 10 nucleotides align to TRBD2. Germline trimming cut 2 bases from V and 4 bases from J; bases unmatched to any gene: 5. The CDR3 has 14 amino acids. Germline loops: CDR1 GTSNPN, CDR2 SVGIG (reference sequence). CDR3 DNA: TGTGCCTGGAGTAGGAGCGGGAGGGGTTACGAGCAGTACTTC. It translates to CAWSRSGRGYEQYF. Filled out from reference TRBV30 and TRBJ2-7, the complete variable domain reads SQTIHQWPATLVQPVGSPLSLECTVEGTSNPNLYWYRQAAGRGLQLLFYSVGIGQISSEVPQNLSASRPQDRQFILSSKKLLLSDSGFYLCAWSRSGRGYEQYFGPGTRLTVT.